This TCR beta chain appears in the sequencing data of a study of cytomegalovirus exposure and HLA in healthy donors. Measured with immunoSEQ multiplex PCR; TCRdb has only the in-frame clones, and not every one. The data hold about 160,000 clones, with about 90% observed a single time. In regard to this clone: The same CDR3 can be traced to other DNA sequences in this sample.

Sequences were obtained from PBMCs. The sequence was obtained from a woman between 18 and 29 years old in good health and CMV-seropositive.

The CDR3 loop reads CASSPRQGISYEQYF. CDR3 bases: TGTGCCAGCAGTCCCAGACAGGGGATCTCCTACGAGCAGTACTTC. The genes are TRBV27 and TRBJ2-7; 8 positions agree with TRBD1. Germline loops: CDR1 MNHEY, CDR2 SMNVEV (reference sequence). The CDR3 covers 15 residues. Unmatched junction bases numbered 6, after V lost 5 bases and J lost 0 bases.